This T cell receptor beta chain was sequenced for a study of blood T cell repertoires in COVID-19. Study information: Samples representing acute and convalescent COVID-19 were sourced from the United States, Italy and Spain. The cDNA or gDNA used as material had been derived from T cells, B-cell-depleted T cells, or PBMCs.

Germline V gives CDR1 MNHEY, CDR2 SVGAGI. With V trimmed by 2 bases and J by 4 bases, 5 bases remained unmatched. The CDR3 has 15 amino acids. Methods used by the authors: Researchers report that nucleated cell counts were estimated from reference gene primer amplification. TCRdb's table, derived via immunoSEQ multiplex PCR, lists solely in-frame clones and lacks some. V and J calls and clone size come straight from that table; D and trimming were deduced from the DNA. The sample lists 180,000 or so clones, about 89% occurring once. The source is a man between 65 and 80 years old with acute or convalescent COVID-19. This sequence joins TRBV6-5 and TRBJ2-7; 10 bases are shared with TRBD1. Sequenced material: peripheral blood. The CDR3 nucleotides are TGTGCCAGCAGTTACGTAGGGACAGGGGAGTACGAGCAGTACTTC. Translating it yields CASSYVGTGEYEQYF.